This T cell receptor (beta chain) appears in the sequencing data of a study of blood T cell repertoires in COVID-19. Background on the study: Italy, Spain and the United States were the sources of the convalescent and acute COVID-19 samples. PBMCs, B-cell-depleted T cells, or T cells provided the cDNA or gDNA that made up the material.

V dropped 0 bases and J dropped 3; count of bases not matched to a gene: 6. Germline V lookup: CDR1 SGDLS, CDR2 YYNGEE. The CDR3 covers 16 residues. Per the original data handling: Researchers report that nucleated cell counts were estimated from reference gene primer amplification. TCRdb's table, derived via immunoSEQ multiplex PCR, lists solely in-frame clones and lacks some. The V and J calls and clone size are taken from that table; D and trimming were inferred from the DNA. In the table there are about 120,000 clones, approximately 90% of which are singletons. Sequenced material: peripheral blood. The TCR sequence derives from a human donor with active COVID-19. The donor label of this sample is uncertain. The chain is built from TRBV9 and TRBJ2-1; 7 bases map to TRBD1. The CDR3 DNA is TGTGCCAGCAGCGTAGGTCGGACAGGCGTCTACAATGAGCAGTTCTTC. Protein product: CASSVGRTGVYNEQFF.